This is a list of T cell receptor beta chains from one sample in a study of blood T cell repertoires in COVID-19. The assay was immunoSEQ multiplex PCR, and TCRdb's table has in-frame clones only and misses some. The data show about 100,000 clones, 91% seen once. Sequencing was done on a sample of peripheral blood. The receptors come from a man in his fifties or sixties with acute or convalescent COVID-19. The CDR3 runs from the conserved cysteine through the conserved F or W. A D gene is named only where the DNA matches it firmly. Size values are once, few and many counts, or a class for expanded clones, and some rows have none.

abundance,v_gene,d_gene,j_gene,CDR3nt,CDR3aa
.,TRBV6-5,.,TRBJ1-3,TGTGCCAGCAGTACAGGGAGCTCTGGAAACACCATATATTTT,CASSTGSSGNTIYF
.,TRBV12-3/TRBV12-4,TRBD1,TRBJ2-7,TGTGCCAGCCTGAGGACAGGGCGCGACGAGCAGTACTTC,CASLRTGRDEQYF
once,TRBV19,.,TRBJ2-1,TGTGCCAGTCAGCCAGACAAATACAATGAGCAGTTCTTC,CASQPDKYNEQFF
.,TRBV15,.,TRBJ2-1,TGTGCCACCAGCAGAGACGTCTCGGGGGAGAACAATGAGCAGTTCTTC,CATSRDVSGENNEQFF
.,TRBV7-3,.,TRBJ1-3,TGTGCCAGCAGCTTAAGCAGCTCTGGAAACACCATATATTTT,CASSLSSSGNTIYF
.,TRBV29-1,.,TRBJ1-2,TGCAGCGTTGAACCTCAGGGGATGGACTATGGCTACACCTTC,CSVEPQGMDYGYTF
.,TRBV9,TRBD2,TRBJ2-3,TGTGCCAGCAGCGGGCCTAGCGGGGAAACGCAGTATTTT,CASSGPSGETQYF
large,TRBV24-1,TRBD1,TRBJ2-5,TGTGCCACCAGTGAGCCCGGGACAGGATTACAAGAGACCCAGTACTTC,CATSEPGTGLQETQYF
.,TRBV19,TRBD1,TRBJ1-1,TGTGCCAGTAATCGGATGGGGGCAGGGGGCACTGAAGCTTTCTTT,CASNRMGAGGTEAFF
few,TRBV19,TRBD1,TRBJ1-6,TGTGCCAGTAGTGCCGGGACAGTTAATTCACCCCTCCACTTT,CASSAGTVNSPLHF
.,TRBV2,TRBD1,TRBJ2-3,TGTGCCAGCACCTTGGACAGGGGAAGGGATACGCAGTATTTT,CASTLDRGRDTQYF
few,TRBV5-4,TRBD2,TRBJ2-7,TGTGCCAGCAGCGGGAGGGGTAGATCACGCTACGAGCAGTACTTC,CASSGRGRSRYEQYF
.,TRBV19,.,TRBJ1-2,TGTGCCAGTAGTATTGAACTTCGGGGGGTAGGGGGCTACACCTTC,CASSIELRGVGGYTF
.,TRBV19,.,TRBJ2-3,TGTGCCAGTAGTTTAAAGAGGGATACGCAGTATTTT,CASSLKRDTQYF
.,TRBV20-1,.,TRBJ1-5,TGCAGTGCTAGTCCCTCGGTTCTAGGGCCCCAGCATTTT,CSASPSVLGPQHF
.,TRBV7-9,.,TRBJ2-5,TGTGCCAGCAGCCCGGGGGTAGGGGTTGAAGAGACCCAGTACTTC,CASSPGVGVEETQYF